This T cell receptor beta chain was sequenced during a study of cytomegalovirus exposure and HLA in healthy donors. After removal of 6 bases from V and 0 bases from J, the junction contained 13 bases not matched to a gene. Germline V gene sequence: CDR1 MDHEN, CDR2 SYDVKM. The CDR3 is 20 residues long. Use of 60 Vbeta and 13 Jbeta primers characterized the PCR. Generated by immunoSEQ multiplex PCR, the TCRdb table keeps only in-frame clones and is missing some. The profile covers 200,000 to 250,000 clones, with roughly four fifths appearing a single time and approximately 1.5% taken by the ten largest.

The sample consisted of PBMCs. The source is a girl aged 5 to 17 in good health and CMV-seronegative. The V gene is TRBV28, the J gene TRBJ2-3; 15 bases match TRBD2. The CDR3 sequence is CASRPSGLAGGKTSTDTQYF. CDR3 DNA: TGTGCCAGCAGACCATCGGGACTAGCGGGGGGCAAAACTAGCACAGATACGCAGTATTTT.